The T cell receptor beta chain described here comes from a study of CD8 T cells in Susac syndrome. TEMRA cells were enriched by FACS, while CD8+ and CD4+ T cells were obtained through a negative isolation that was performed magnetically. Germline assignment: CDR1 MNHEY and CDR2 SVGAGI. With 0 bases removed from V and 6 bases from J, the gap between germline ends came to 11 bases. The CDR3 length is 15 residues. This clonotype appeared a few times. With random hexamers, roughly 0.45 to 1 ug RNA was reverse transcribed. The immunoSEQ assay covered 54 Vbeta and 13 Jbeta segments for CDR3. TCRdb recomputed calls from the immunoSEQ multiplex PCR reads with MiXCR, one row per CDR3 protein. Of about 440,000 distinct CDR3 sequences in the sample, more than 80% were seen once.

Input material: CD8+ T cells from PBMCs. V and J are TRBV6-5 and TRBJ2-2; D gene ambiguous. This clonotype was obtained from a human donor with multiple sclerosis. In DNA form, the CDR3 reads TGTGCCAGCAGTTACTCTCCAGGCGTCGCCGGGGAGCTGTTTTTT. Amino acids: CASSYSPGVAGELFF.